Listed below are T cell receptor beta chains from one sample, sequenced in a study of shared clonotypes between healthy human individuals. Clones were sequenced by immunoSEQ multiplex PCR, and TCRdb holds only the in-frame ones, with some missing. This repertoire shows approximately 1.5 million clones, approximately 98.5% found once; its top ten account for roughly 0.35%. Sequencing was done on a sample of naive CD4+ T cells sorted from blood. The receptor set was obtained from a man between 25 and 39 years old in good health. Each CDR3 is given with its conserved first and last residue. Fields, in order: J gene, V gene, clone size, D gene, CDR3 protein, CDR3 DNA. The D gene is left open where the match is weak. The size field is filled for only some rows; it gives once, few, many or a size class.

>TRBJ2-3|TRBV7-3|NA|NA
CASSIGLTDTQYF
TGTGCCAGCAGCATCGGACTCACAGATACGCAGTATTTT
>TRBJ2-7|TRBV18|NA|NA
CASSPAFTHSYEQYF
TGTGCCAGCTCACCGGCGTTCACCCATAGCTACGAGCAGTACTTC
>TRBJ2-5|TRBV11-3|NA|TRBD2
CASSLEAGAAQYF
TGTGCCAGCAGCTTAGAAGCGGGAGCGGCCCAGTACTTC
>TRBJ2-1|TRBV18|NA|TRBD2
CASSRTSGYNEQFF
TGTGCCAGCTCACGGACTAGCGGGTACAATGAGCAGTTCTTC
>TRBJ2-5|TRBV18|NA|NA
CASSPQSGGAVSGSLETQYF
TGTGCCAGCTCACCACAATCAGGGGGCGCCGTTAGCGGGAGTTTAGAGACCCAGTACTTC
>TRBJ2-1|TRBV28|NA|TRBD2
CASSLWRGKDNEQFF
TGTGCCAGCAGTTTATGGCGGGGGAAGGACAATGAGCAGTTCTTC
>TRBJ2-1|TRBV19|NA|TRBD2
CASSRTSGYNLEQFF
TGTGCCAGTAGTCGGACTAGCGGTTACAATCTTGAGCAGTTCTTC
>TRBJ2-7|TRBV20-1|NA|NA
CSARDLYEQYF
TGCAGTGCTAGAGATCTCTACGAGCAGTACTTC
>TRBJ1-2|TRBV7-2|NA|NA
CASESGSGNYGYTF
TGTGCCAGCGAGTCGGGGTCAGGGAACTATGGCTACACCTTC
>TRBJ2-2|TRBV30|once|TRBD2
CAWSVRLAGVELFF
TGTGCCTGGAGTGTACGGCTAGCGGGAGTGGAGCTGTTTTTT
>TRBJ2-1|TRBV10-3|NA|NA
CAISEQVGVGEQFF
TGTGCCATCAGTGAGCAAGTGGGAGTGGGTGAGCAGTTCTTC
>TRBJ1-3|TRBV28|NA|NA
CASSSGAPHHSGNTIYF
TGTGCCAGCAGTTCTGGGGCCCCCCACCACTCTGGAAACACCATATATTTT
>TRBJ2-1|TRBV29-1|NA|TRBD1
CTGTGQGNEQFF
TGCACGGGGACAGGGCAGGGAAATGAGCAGTTCTTC
>TRBJ2-2|TRBV5-4|NA|NA
CASTPGLTAPGELFF
TGTGCCAGCACCCCAGGACTAACTGCCCCCGGGGAGCTGTTTTTT
>TRBJ1-2|TRBV9|NA|NA
CASTQAGYGYTF
TGTGCCAGCACCCAGGCCGGTTATGGCTACACCTTC
>TRBJ2-7|TRBV5-1|NA|TRBD2
CASSLGRDYYEQYF
TGCGCCAGCAGCTTGGGTCGGGACTACTACGAGCAGTACTTC
>TRBJ2-7|TRBV7-2|few|NA
CASSLDYEQYF
TGTGCCAGCAGCTTAGATTACGAGCAGTACTTC
>TRBJ2-1|TRBV5-1|NA|NA
CASRDHGNYNEQFF
TGCGCCAGTAGGGACCACGGGAACTACAATGAGCAGTTCTTC
>TRBJ1-5|TRBV15|NA|NA
CATSRDTQPQHF
TGTGCCACCAGCAGAGATACGCAGCCCCAGCATTTT
>TRBJ2-7|TRBV2|NA|NA
CASSVVLRHVYEQYF
TGTGCCAGCAGTGTAGTCTTGCGCCACGTCTACGAGCAGTACTTC
>TRBJ2-4|TRBV2|NA|NA
CASSERVIQNIQYF
TGTGCCAGCAGTGAGAGGGTTATCCAAAACATTCAGTACTTC
>TRBJ2-1|TRBV28|NA|TRBD2
CASRRTSGTYNEQFF
TGTGCCAGCAGACGGACTAGCGGAACTTACAATGAGCAGTTCTTC
>TRBJ2-7|TRBV21-1|NA|NA
CASSKDRGTYEQYF
TGTGCCAGCAGCAAAGACAGGGGAACCTACGAGCAGTACTTC
>TRBJ2-2|TRBV18|NA|NA
CASSSGTPGTGELFF
TGTGCCAGCTCATCAGGCACCCCGGGCACCGGGGAGCTGTTTTTT
>TRBJ2-3|TRBV6-5|NA|NA
CASSTGNPDTQYF
TGTGCCAGCAGCACAGGGAACCCAGATACGCAGTATTTT
>TRBJ1-2|TRBV30|NA|TRBD1
CAWRKPGQGAPGYTF
TGTGCCTGGAGAAAACCGGGACAGGGGGCGCCTGGCTACACCTTC
>TRBJ2-1|TRBV5-6|NA|NA
CASSRENEQFF
TGTGCCAGCAGCCGGGAGAATGAGCAGTTCTTC
>TRBJ2-1|TRBV10-3|NA|TRBD1
CAIRMTGVLSYNEQFF
TGTGCCATCAGGATGACAGGGGTCCTCTCCTACAATGAGCAGTTCTTC
>TRBJ2-1|TRBV11-1|NA|NA
CASSPSWTNGYNEQFF
TGTGCCAGCAGCCCATCGTGGACTAACGGATACAATGAGCAGTTCTTC
>TRBJ2-7|TRBV7-8|NA|NA
CASSLIQGGYEQYF
TGTGCCAGCAGCTTAATACAGGGGGGGTACGAGCAGTACTTC
>TRBJ1-3|TRBV30|NA|NA
CAWSVRGGSGNTIYF
TGTGCCTGGAGTGTACGGGGAGGCTCTGGAAACACCATATATTTT
>TRBJ1-5|TRBV7-2|NA|TRBD1
CASSYGTGGNNQPQHF
TGTGCCAGCAGCTACGGGACAGGGGGGAACAATCAGCCCCAGCATTTT
>TRBJ2-3|TRBV5-1|NA|TRBD2
CASSLGSSGRISTDTQYF
TGCGCCAGCAGCTTGGGGTCTAGCGGGAGGATTAGCACAGATACGCAGTATTTT
>TRBJ2-7|TRBV19|NA|TRBD2
CASTPDSGRTYEQYF
TGTGCCAGTACCCCAGATAGCGGGAGAACCTACGAGCAGTACTTC
>TRBJ2-1|TRBV11-3|NA|TRBD1
CARTPGQGTHEQFF
TGTGCCAGGACTCCGGGACAGGGGACGCATGAGCAGTTCTTC
>TRBJ2-3|TRBV5-1|NA|TRBD1
CASTRQGPITDTQYF
TGCGCCAGCACGCGACAGGGGCCCATCACAGATACGCAGTATTTT
>TRBJ1-1|TRBV15|NA|NA
CATSRDLVGNTEAFF
TGTGCCACCAGCAGAGATCTGGTAGGGAACACTGAAGCTTTCTTT
>TRBJ2-5|TRBV5-1|NA|TRBD2
CASNPGGVRETQYF
TGCGCCAGCAATCCGGGGGGAGTGAGGGAGACCCAGTACTTC
>TRBJ1-1|TRBV18|NA|NA
CASSQATGSSVTEAFF
TGTGCCAGCTCGCAGGCAACAGGGTCTAGTGTGACTGAAGCTTTCTTT
>TRBJ2-1|TRBV29-1|once|TRBD2
CSVVTGLAVGDEQFF
TGCAGCGTTGTTACGGGACTAGCGGTAGGGGATGAGCAGTTCTTC
>TRBJ1-2|TRBV6-5|NA|NA
CASYSGRAYGYTF
TGTGCCAGCTACTCTGGCAGGGCCTATGGCTACACCTTC
>TRBJ2-7|TRBV6-1|NA|NA
CASIPASTYEQYF
TGTGCCAGCATCCCTGCTAGCACCTACGAGCAGTACTTC
>TRBJ2-3|TRBV10-1|NA|NA
CASSPAGDTQYF
TGCGCCAGCAGTCCGGCGGGAGATACGCAGTATTTT
>TRBJ2-3|TRBV10-2|NA|NA
CASAVTDTQYF
TGCGCCAGCGCTGTTACAGATACGCAGTATTTT
>TRBJ2-5|TRBV29-1|NA|NA
CSVHQASETQYF
TGCAGCGTCCACCAGGCCTCGGAGACCCAGTACTTC
>TRBJ1-5|TRBV28|NA|NA
CASSTDQPQHF
TGTGCCAGCAGTACAGATCAGCCCCAGCATTTT
>TRBJ1-4|TRBV7-2|NA|NA
CASSQQTAFATNEKLFF
TGTGCCAGCAGCCAGCAGACAGCCTTTGCAACTAATGAAAAACTGTTTTTT
>TRBJ2-7|TRBV7-9|NA|NA
CASTPDGDRYEQYF
TGTGCCAGCACCCCCGACGGGGATAGGTACGAGCAGTACTTC
>TRBJ1-5|TRBV7-9|NA|TRBD1
CASSTLDRGLPQPQHF
TGTGCCAGCAGCACCTTGGACAGGGGCCTCCCCCAGCCCCAGCATTTT
>TRBJ1-2|TRBV7-9|NA|NA
CASSRKGGFHYGYTF
TGTGCCAGCAGCCGGAAGGGGGGGTTCCACTATGGCTACACCTTC
>TRBJ2-2|TRBV7-7|NA|NA
CASSKYRGTDTGELFF
TGTGCTAGCAGCAAATATCGGGGCACCGACACCGGGGAGCTGTTTTTT
>TRBJ1-5|TRBV27|NA|NA
CASSFDRNQPQHF
TGTGCCAGCAGCTTCGACAGAAATCAGCCCCAGCATTTT